The 5 T cell receptor beta chains below were found in one sample sequenced in a study of shared clonotypes between healthy human individuals. Produced via immunoSEQ multiplex PCR; TCRdb's table is partial and in-frame only. This sample carries about 1.1 million clones, 77% of them seen once, and the ten largest clones take 0.89%. Sequencing was done on a sample of memory CD4+ T cells from PBMCs. Subset indicated: CD45RA-negative fraction. All receptors come from a man between 18 and 29 years old in good health. Some clones in this sample may be carry-over from other donors' samples.

This rearrangement joins TRBV4-3 to TRBJ2-7, with TRBD1 matching 7 bases. Per the germline V gene, CDR1 is LGHNA and CDR2 is YSLEER. The CDR3 length is 14 residues. V was pared by 3 bases and J by 2 bases, with 4 bases of the junction left unmatched. The CDR3 is CASSQDRSTYEQYF. CDR3 DNA: TGCGCCAGCAGCCAGGACAGGTCCACCTACGAGCAGTACTTC.

This chain links TRBV7-8 with TRBJ2-3; 9 nucleotides match TRBD2. Trimming cost V 5 bases and J 8 bases; bases outside gene matches: 11. The length of the CDR3 is 15 residues. Germline V gene data show CDR1 as SGHVS and CDR2 as FQNEAQ. The CDR3, as DNA: TGTGCCAGCAGCCCAGGTCTAGCGGGAAGGGGTACGCAGTATTTT. Translated: CASSPGLAGRGTQYF.

CDR3 in amino acids: CASSDRYSNQPQHF. The CDR3 DNA is TGTGCCAGCAGTGATCGGTATAGCAATCAGCCCCAGCATTTT. The chain couples TRBV6-5 to TRBJ1-5; D is uncertain. This CDR3 has 14 amino acids. V was pared by 5 bases and J by 0 bases, with 8 bases between. Germline V gene sequence: CDR1 MNHEY, CDR2 SVGAGI.

The chain is built from TRBV18 and TRBJ1-2; 7 bases agree with TRBD1. CDR1 and CDR2 (germline): KGHSH, LQKENI. The V gene end was trimmed by 3 bases and the J gene end by 4 bases; junction bases not matched to a gene: 5. The CDR3 contains 14 residues. The CDR3 DNA reads as TGTGCCAGCTCACCTACAGGGGCTACCTATGGCTACACCTTC. This sequence encodes CASSPTGATYGYTF.

V and J are TRBV27 and TRBJ2-7; TRBD2 agrees at 11 bases. V dropped 1 base and J dropped 2; count of bases not matched to a gene: 13. This CDR3 contains 19 residues. Germline CDR1 and CDR2: MNHEY and SMNVEV (reference sequence). The CDR3, as DNA: TGTGCCAGCAGTTTATTCTCAATCCAACTAGCGGGAGATCCCTACGAGCAGTACTTC. Its translation is CASSLFSIQLAGDPYEQYF.